This T cell receptor (beta chain) emerged from a study of tumor-infiltrating lymphocytes in localized non-small cell lung cancer. Here immunoSEQ multiplex PCR was the method, and the copy in TCRdb shows in-frame clones only, minus some. Of roughly 13,000 clones in the sample, roughly 74% were seen once. Trimming took 10 bases from V and 5 from J; bases not matched to a gene: 4. This CDR3 has 13 amino acids. Per the germline V gene, CDR1 is SGHNT and CDR2 is YENEEA. This sequence originates from a human donor with non-small cell lung cancer. The V call is TRBV11-3, the J call TRBJ2-1; 11 positions match TRBD2. The sequenced sample consisted of uninvolved lung tissue not adjacent to the tumor. The CDR3 DNA reads as TGTGCCACGGGACTAGCGGACCACAATGAGCAGTTCTTC. Amino acids: CATGLADHNEQFF.